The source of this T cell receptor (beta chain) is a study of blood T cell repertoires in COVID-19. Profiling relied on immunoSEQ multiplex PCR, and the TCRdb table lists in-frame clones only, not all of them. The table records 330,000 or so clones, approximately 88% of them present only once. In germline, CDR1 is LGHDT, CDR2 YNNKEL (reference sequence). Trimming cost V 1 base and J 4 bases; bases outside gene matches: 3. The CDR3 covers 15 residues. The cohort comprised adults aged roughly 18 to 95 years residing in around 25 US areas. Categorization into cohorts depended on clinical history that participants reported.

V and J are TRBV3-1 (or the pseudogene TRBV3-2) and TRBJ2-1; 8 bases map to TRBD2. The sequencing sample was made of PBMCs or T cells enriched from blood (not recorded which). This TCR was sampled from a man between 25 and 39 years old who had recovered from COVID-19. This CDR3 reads CASSQAGGPYNEQFF. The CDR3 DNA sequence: TGTGCCAGCAGCCAAGCGGGGGGGCCTTACAATGAGCAGTTCTTC.